This TCR beta chain is from a study of T cell changes during pregnancy in multiple sclerosis. Some clones are missing from TCRdb's copy, which holds only in-frame ones; the method was immunoSEQ multiplex PCR. The sample consists of about 41,000 clones, more than 90% of them appearing once. Trimming removed 1 base from V and 4 bases from J; junction bases left unmatched: 4. Per the germline V gene, CDR1 is SEHNR and CDR2 is FQNEAQ (reference sequence). This CDR3 contains 15 residues. This clonotype originated in a female donor with multiple sclerosis, enrolled in a pregnancy study. The chain couples TRBV7-9 to TRBJ2-1, with 7 bases fitting TRBD1. The starting material was CD8+ T cells from peripheral blood mononuclear cells, obtained in the third trimester of pregnancy. The CDR3 spells CASSLVDREYNEQFF. The DNA for the CDR3 is TGTGCCAGCAGCTTAGTAGACAGGGAGTACAATGAGCAGTTCTTC.